This TCR beta chain was found in a study of CD8 T cells in ankylosing spondylitis. This CDR3 is built from 16 residues. Germline CDR1 SQVTM, CDR2 ANQGSEA. Trimming cost V 0 bases and J 7 bases; bases outside gene matches: 11. Study findings and constraints: Apparently characteristic of ankylosing spondylitis blood was a TCR beta motif (eight highly homologous variants). Existing reports had already noted some motif variants in reactive arthritis synovial fluid and blood. Clones linked to disease were reported to show significant enrichment in matched ankylosing spondylitis synovial fluid.

A word on this clonotype: As yet, its antigen is unknown.

Libraries of TCR beta came from quantitative 5'-RACE with molecular barcodes. TCRdb re-derived calls from the 5' RACE reads in MiXCR, one entry per CDR3 protein. The table lists 670,000 or so distinct CDR3 sequences, roughly 19% of them singletons. This receptor was identified in a male donor with ankylosing spondylitis. This chain connects TRBV29-1 to TRBJ2-2; 7 bases are a match to TRBD2. Specimen: blood, either unsorted or a sorted T cell fraction (not recorded which). The CDR3 reads CSVEDGGEGLGGELFF. The CDR3 bases are TGCAGCGTTGAAGATGGGGGGGAGGGCCTAGGCGGGGAGCTGTTTTTT.